One sample yielded the 25 T cell receptor beta chains listed below, sequenced in a study of OX40 agonist ivuxolimab in advanced cancers. Some clones are missing from TCRdb's copy, which holds only in-frame ones; the method was immunoSEQ multiplex PCR. The sample shows some 59,000 clones, roughly 82% of them seen only once. The source material was CD4+ or CD8+ T cells sorted from blood, sampled in a trial of the OX40 agonist ivuxolimab. Receptors were obtained from an adult with an advanced solid tumor such as melanoma, head and neck, liver or kidney cancer.

The V and J genes are TRBV14 and TRBJ2-7; TRBD1 might be the D (5 bases). Trimming removed 0 bases at V and 4 bases at J, with 16 bases between. Germline values: CDR1 SGHDN, CDR2 FVKESK. The CDR3 has 16 residues. The CDR3 DNA reads TGTGCCAGCAGCCAAGATCAAGGGGCAGGGTCATACGAGCAGTACTTC. This gives the protein CASSQDQGAGSYEQYF.

This chain uses TRBV28 with TRBJ2-7; 9 bases match TRBD1. Per germline, CDR1 MDHEN and CDR2 SYDVKM. This CDR3 has 15 residues. Trimming at V came to 6 bases and at J to 5 bases, leaving 11 bases not matched to a gene. The DNA of the CDR3 is TGTGCCAGCAGCCGAACGACAGGGGGGCTCGACGAGCAGTACTTC. Its protein product is CASSRTTGGLDEQYF.

CDR3 sequence: CASSLRTSGRASYNEQFF. The CDR3 region has the DNA TGTGCCAGCAGCTTACGGACTAGCGGGAGGGCCTCCTACAATGAGCAGTTCTTC. The genes are TRBV7-3 and TRBJ2-1; 15 nucleotides align to TRBD2. V was clipped by 2 bases and J by 0 bases; unmatched bases: 2. There are 18 residues in the CDR3. Germline V gene lookup returns CDR1 SGHTA and CDR2 FQGTGA.

This clone was counted a single time. The J gene is TRBJ1-2, the V gene TRBV6-1; D unclear. This CDR3 is built from 14 residues. The germline gives CDR1 MNHNS, CDR2 SASEGT. V shed 2 bases and J shed 6 bases, with 13 bases lying between them. CDR3 protein: CASSERPFSHGYTF. The CDR3 coding sequence is TGTGCCAGCAGTGAACGGCCCTTCTCCCATGGCTACACCTTC.

The chain uses TRBV10-3 and TRBJ1-2, with TRBD1 matching over 7 bases. The CDR3 contains 14 residues. CDR1 is ENHRY, CDR2 SYGVKD, per germline. The J segment lost 0 bases and the V segment lost 6 bases, leaving 4 bases of the junction unmatched. The CDR3 coding sequence is TGTGCCATCAGCAGGGACAGCACTAACTATGGCTACACCTTC. Residues: CAISRDSTNYGYTF.

In DNA form, the CDR3 reads TGTGCCATCAGTGACCCGGGGGGCCATGAAAAACTGTTTTTT. Translating gives CAISDPGGHEKLFF. V and J are TRBV10-3 and TRBJ1-4, with D possibly matching TRBD1 (6 bases). V was shortened by 3 bases and J by 6 bases, with 11 bases between the two germline ends. Looked up from germline, CDR1 is ENHRY and CDR2 is SYGVKD. This CDR3 has 14 amino acids.

The chain joins TRBV9 to TRBJ2-5; 7 nucleotides match TRBD1. CDR1 and CDR2 (germline): SGDLS, YYNGEE. This CDR3 contains 13 residues. V dropped 7 bases and J dropped 1; count of bases not matched to a gene: 4. The CDR3 is CASSRTGQETQYF. The CDR3 DNA follows: TGTGCCAGCTCGAGGACAGGCCAAGAGACCCAGTACTTC.

V gene TRBV9 combines with J gene TRBJ1-2; D may be TRBD1 (5 bases). V gave up 4 bases and J gave up 0 bases, with 19 bases separating them. The CDR3 is 17 amino acids. From germline, CDR1 is SGDLS and CDR2 YYNGEE. This CDR3 reads CASSLTPPGNANYGYTF. The CDR3 DNA follows: TGTGCCAGCAGCCTCACCCCGCCAGGGAACGCTAACTATGGCTACACCTTC.

The V call is TRBV28, the J call TRBJ2-7; D remains ambiguous. The CDR3 length is 12 residues. Between the trimmed V and J ends, which lost 6 bases and 1 base, there was a span of 7 bases. CDR1 is MDHEN and CDR2 is SYDVKM in the germline V gene. The CDR3 coding sequence is TGTGCCAGCAGCCTAAGGTCCTACGAGCAGTACTTC. Translation gives CASSLRSYEQYF.

The rearrangement links TRBV28 to TRBJ2-1; 7 nucleotides align to TRBD2. Germline V gives CDR1 MDHEN, CDR2 SYDVKM. The CDR3 is 13 amino acids. The V gene end was trimmed by 2 bases and the J gene end by 10 bases; junction bases not matched to a gene: 5. CDR3 residues: CASSLVLAVEQFF. The CDR3 region has the DNA TGTGCCAGCAGTTTAGTTCTAGCGGTAGAGCAGTTCTTC.

This chain uses TRBV14 with TRBJ2-7; 8 nucleotides align to TRBD1. The germline V gene has CDR1 SGHDN and CDR2 FVKESK. V was clipped by 4 bases and J by 5 bases; unmatched bases: 16. The CDR3 has 17 amino acids. DNA of the CDR3: TGTGCCAGCAGCCGACGCCCGACAGGGGCATTTCGTCACGAGCAGTACTTC. This sequence encodes CASSRRPTGAFRHEQYF.

The chain combines TRBV19 with TRBJ2-1, with D perhaps assigned TRBD1 or TRBD2 (5 bases each). This CDR3 has 16 amino acids. Germline CDR1 and CDR2: LNHDA and SQIVND (reference sequence). The V end was cut by 6 bases, the J end by 0 bases, with 15 bases between. In DNA form, the CDR3 reads TGTGCCAGTAGCGACCCCGGGACCGACTCCTACAATGAGCAGTTCTTC. Translated, it gives CASSDPGTDSYNEQFF.

The chain links TRBV18 to TRBJ2-5; D is possibly TRBD1 (6 bases). The CDR3 runs to 15 residues. The germline V gene has CDR1 KGHSH and CDR2 LQKENI. The V gene lost 4 bases and the J gene lost 4 bases, with 16 bases spanning the gap. CDR3 sequence: CASSLSTGPPETQYF. Here the CDR3 DNA reads TGTGCCAGCTCACTATCGACAGGCCCTCCAGAGACCCAGTACTTC.

The chain employs TRBV7-2 and TRBJ2-6; 11 nucleotides agree with TRBD2. The CDR3 is 19 amino acids. CDR1 SGHTA and CDR2 FQGNSA come from the germline V gene. V was clipped by 2 bases and J by 0 bases; unmatched bases: 6. CDR3 nucleotide sequence: TGTGCCAGCAGCTTACAACTAGCGGGAGTGGGCTCTGGGGCCAACGTCCTGACTTTC. Its protein is CASSLQLAGVGSGANVLTF.

The chain couples TRBV18 to TRBJ2-1; D is possibly TRBD1 (6 bases). The V gene's germline CDR1 is KGHSH and CDR2 LQKENI. Trimming removed 6 bases from V and 5 bases from J, with 17 bases in between. This CDR3 has 15 amino acids. CDR3 loop: CASSPDSRGDNEQFF. DNA for the CDR3: TGTGCCAGCTCCCCGGACAGCAGGGGAGACAATGAGCAGTTCTTC.

The CDR3 DNA is TGTGCCAGCAGCTTGCTCGGCAGGGGGCTTAGTGAGCAGTACTTC. This encodes CASSLLGRGLSEQYF. The chain has TRBV7-9 and TRBJ2-7; 8 bases agree with TRBD1. The V segment lost 3 bases and the J segment 7 bases; nucleotides outside the gene matches: 11. There are 15 residues in the CDR3. Germline values: CDR1 SEHNR, CDR2 FQNEAQ (reference sequence).

This clone appeared a single time. The J gene is TRBJ1-4, the V gene TRBV19; no clear D. V lost 5 bases to trimming and J lost 7 bases, with 20 bases between them. Germline V CDR1 and CDR2: LNHDA, SQIVND (reference sequence). The CDR3 loop spans 16 amino acids. CDR3 loop: CASSFKHARLGEKLFF. CDR3 in DNA: TGTGCCAGTAGTTTTAAACACGCGAGACTAGGTGAAAAACTGTTTTTT. Combining the CDR3 with reference TRBV19 and TRBJ1-4 gives the whole variable domain DGGITQSPKYLFRKEGQNVTLSCEQNLNHDAMYWYRQDPGQGLRLIYYSQIVNDFQKGDIAEGYSVSREKKESFPLTVTSAQKNPTAFYLCASSFKHARLGEKLFFGSGTQLSVL.

J is TRBJ1-2 and V is TRBV2, with a possible D match to TRBD1 (6 bases). With 4 bases removed from V and 8 bases from J, the gap between germline ends came to 11 bases. The CDR3 length is 12 residues. Per germline, CDR1 SNHLY and CDR2 FYNNEI. The CDR3 DNA follows: TGTGCCAGCAGTGTGGGACATTGGGGCTACACCTTC. This sequence encodes CASSVGHWGYTF.

The chain links TRBV2 to TRBJ1-2; weak D call: TRBD1 (6 bases). This CDR3 has 17 residues. The germline CDR1 and CDR2 sequences are SNHLY and FYNNEI. The ends were cut back, 3 bases at V and 8 bases at J, with 25 bases in the middle. CDR3 bases: TGTGCCAGCAGTGAGGAATCCGAATGGCAGGGGAGTGTCGGCTACACCTTC. Amino acids: CASSEESEWQGSVGYTF.

The rearrangement joins TRBV19 to TRBJ2-1, with D possibly TRBD2 on 6 matching bases. V shed 5 bases and J shed 0 bases, with 11 bases lying between them. This CDR3 comprises 15 residues. The germline V gene has CDR1 LNHDA and CDR2 SQIVND (reference sequence). CDR3 coding DNA: TGTGCCAGTAGTCCAACGGGACTCTCCTACAATGAGCAGTTCTTC. Its translation: CASSPTGLSYNEQFF.

The genes are TRBV5-1 and TRBJ1-3; D not resolved. Per germline, CDR1 SGHRS and CDR2 YFSETQ. The CDR3 loop spans 16 amino acids. Deletions cut 0 bases from V and 0 bases from J, with 10 bases between. The DNA of the CDR3 is TGCGCCAGCAGCTTGGATTTGGTGTCCTCTGGAAACACCATATATTTT. Protein sequence: CASSLDLVSSGNTIYF. Drawing the rest from reference TRBV5-1 and TRBJ1-3, the complete variable domain is KAGVTQTPRYLIKTRGQQVTLSCSPISGHRSVSWYQQTPGQGLQFLFEYFSETQRNKGNFPGRFSGRQFSNSRSEMNVSTLELGDSALYLCASSLDLVSSGNTIYFGEGSWLTVV.

The chain employs TRBV18 and TRBJ2-5; D possibly corresponds to TRBD2 (6 bases). The CDR3 loop spans 13 amino acids. The germline V and J ends were trimmed by 0 bases and 5 bases, with 7 bases remaining between them. The germline gives CDR1 KGHSH, CDR2 LQKENI. DNA of the CDR3: TGTGCCAGCTCACCACCCGGGAGTGAGACCCAGTACTTC. It is translated as CASSPPGSETQYF.

In this sample, this clone turned up a few times. The chain links TRBV5-1 to TRBJ2-7, with D possibly being TRBD2 (5 bases). The CDR3 spans 13 residues. Trimming removed 2 bases at V and 7 bases at J, with 13 bases between. From germline, CDR1 is SGHRS and CDR2 YFSETQ. The CDR3 loop reads CASSLLAQREQYF. CDR3 bases: TGCGCCAGCAGCTTACTGGCTCAGCGGGAGCAGTACTTC.

The V call is TRBV7-2, the J call TRBJ2-3, with 9 bases aligning to TRBD2. The CDR3 consists of 15 residues. V gave up 1 base and J gave up 6 bases; unmatched junction bases: 5. Germline CDR1 is SGHTA and CDR2 is FQGNSA. CDR3 bases: TGTGCCAGCAGCTTAGGAGCGGGAGGTGTGGATACGCAGTATTTT. Translated, it gives CASSLGAGGVDTQYF.

There are a few counts of this clone. The CDR3 nucleotides read TGTGCCAGCAGCTTAGCCGGGACAGGGGATGAAAAACTGTTTTTT. This codes for CASSLAGTGDEKLFF. V usage is TRBV7-2 and J usage is TRBJ1-4; 10 bases align to TRBD1. The CDR3 is 15 residues long. From germline, CDR1 is SGHTA and CDR2 FQGNSA. The trim removed 0 bases at V and 6 bases at J, leaving 1 base unmatched.